The 5 T cell receptor beta chains below were found in one sample sequenced in a study of blood T cell repertoires in COVID-19 (dated by TCRdb to the early 2020s). The library was generated by the immunoSEQ multiplex PCR assay. TCRdb carries this immuneACCESS record with in-frame sequences only. Its versions omit some clonotypes, under half of them owing to an unresolved V gene in the studies checked, with the rest unexplained. This sample has some 270,000 clones in its table, and around 82% of those were observed once. The ten biggest clones cover 3.4% of the sample. The sequenced sample consisted of PBMCs or T cells enriched from blood (not recorded which). These receptors were obtained from a man between 45 and 60 years old who had recovered from COVID-19.

This clone has only a few counts. This sequence joins TRBV3-1 (or the pseudogene TRBV3-2) and TRBJ2-7, with D possibly being TRBD2 (6 bases). V was shortened by 5 bases and J by 5 bases, with 16 bases between the two germline ends. CDR1 is LGHDT, CDR2 YNNKEL, per germline (reference sequence). The CDR3 has 14 residues. In DNA form, the CDR3 reads TGTGCCAGCAGCGCTGGACGGGGGAGCCACGAGCAGTACTTC. As protein: CASSAGRGSHEQYF.

The chain combines TRBV9 with TRBJ2-7; weak D call: TRBD1 (6 bases). V was cut by 4 bases and J by 0 bases, with 17 bases left in between. The germline V gene has CDR1 SGDLS and CDR2 YYNGEE. This CDR3 has 16 residues. CDR3 in DNA: TGTGCCAGCAGCCCCACAGGACAGTCGCACTCCTACGAGCAGTACTTC. Protein sequence: CASSPTGQSHSYEQYF.

V gene TRBV6-1 combines with J gene TRBJ1-2; the D gene is possibly TRBD1 (6 bases). CDR1 MNHNS and CDR2 SASEGT come from the germline V gene. V lost 2 bases and J 6 bases, leaving 22 bases between the germline ends. The CDR3 covers 17 residues. The CDR3 loop is CASSESVRTALRHGYTF. Written as DNA, the CDR3 is TGTGCCAGCAGTGAAAGTGTTAGGACAGCGCTGCGGCATGGCTACACCTTC.

The V gene is TRBV16, the J gene TRBJ1-3; 9 positions agree with TRBD1. The CDR3 runs 15 residues. V lost 0 bases, J lost 6 bases, and 3 bases stayed unmatched. Per germline, CDR1 KGHSY and CDR2 FQNENV. The CDR3 bases are TGTGCCAGCAGCCAATCGGGACAGGGACAAAACACCATATATTTT. Translated: CASSQSGQGQNTIYF.

This sequence joins TRBV6-6 and TRBJ2-7, with D uncertain. The V gene's germline CDR1 is MNHNY and CDR2 SVGAGI (reference sequence). This CDR3 comprises 12 residues. Trimming removed 2 bases from V and 0 bases from J, with 2 bases in between. The CDR3 nucleotides read TGTGCCAGCAGTTACCACTCCTACGAGCAGTACTTC. Its protein product is CASSYHSYEQYF.